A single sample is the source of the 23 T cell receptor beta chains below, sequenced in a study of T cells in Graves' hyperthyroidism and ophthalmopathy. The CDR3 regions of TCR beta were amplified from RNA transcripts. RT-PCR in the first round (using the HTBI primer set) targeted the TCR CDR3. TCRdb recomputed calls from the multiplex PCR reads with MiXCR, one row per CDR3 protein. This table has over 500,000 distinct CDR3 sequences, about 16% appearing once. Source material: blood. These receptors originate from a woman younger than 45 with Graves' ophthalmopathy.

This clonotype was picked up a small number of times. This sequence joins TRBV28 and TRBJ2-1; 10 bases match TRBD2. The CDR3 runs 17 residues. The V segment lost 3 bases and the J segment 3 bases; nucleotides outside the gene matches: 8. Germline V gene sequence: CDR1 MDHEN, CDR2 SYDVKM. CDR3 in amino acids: CASSFGGLAGDYNEQFF. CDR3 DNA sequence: TGTGCCAGCAGTTTTGGCGGGCTAGCGGGGGACTACAATGAGCAGTTCTTC.

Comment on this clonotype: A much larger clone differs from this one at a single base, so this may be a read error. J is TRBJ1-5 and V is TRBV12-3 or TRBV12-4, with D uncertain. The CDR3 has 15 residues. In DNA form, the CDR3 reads TGTGCCAGCAGCCTCGGGGTGATCGGCAATCAGTCCCAGCATTTT. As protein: CASSLGVIGNQSQHF.

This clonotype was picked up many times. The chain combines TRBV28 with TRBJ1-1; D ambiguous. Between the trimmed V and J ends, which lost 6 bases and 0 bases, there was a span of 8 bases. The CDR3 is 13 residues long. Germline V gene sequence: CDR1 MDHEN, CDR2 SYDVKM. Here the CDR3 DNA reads TGTGCCAGCAGGTCCATAATGAACACTGAAGCTTTCTTT. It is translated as CASRSIMNTEAFF.

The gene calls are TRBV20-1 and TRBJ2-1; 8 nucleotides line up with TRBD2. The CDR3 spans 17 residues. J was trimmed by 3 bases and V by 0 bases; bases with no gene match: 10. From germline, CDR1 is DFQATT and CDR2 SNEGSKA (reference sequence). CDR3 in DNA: TGCAGTGCTAGAGAGGTTACTAGCGGAAAGATCTACAATGAGCAGTTCTTC. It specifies CSAREVTSGKIYNEQFF.

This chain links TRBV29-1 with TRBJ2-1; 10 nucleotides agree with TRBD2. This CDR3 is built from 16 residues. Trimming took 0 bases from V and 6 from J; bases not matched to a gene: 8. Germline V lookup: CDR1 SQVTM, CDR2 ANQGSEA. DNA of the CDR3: TGCAGCGTTGAAGATCTTCGGCCTAGCGGGAGCAATGAGCAGTTCTTC. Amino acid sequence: CSVEDLRPSGSNEQFF.

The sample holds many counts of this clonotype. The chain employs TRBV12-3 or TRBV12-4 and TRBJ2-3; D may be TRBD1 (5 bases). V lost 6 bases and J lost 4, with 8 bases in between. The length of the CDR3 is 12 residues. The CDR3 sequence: CASRTGPDTQYF. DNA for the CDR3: TGTGCCAGCAGAACAGGCCCAGATACGCAGTATTTT.

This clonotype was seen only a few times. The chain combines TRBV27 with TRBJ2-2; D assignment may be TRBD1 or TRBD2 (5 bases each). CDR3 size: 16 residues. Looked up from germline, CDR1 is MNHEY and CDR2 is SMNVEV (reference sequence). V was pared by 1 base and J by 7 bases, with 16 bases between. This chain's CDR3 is CASSLLGVQAFGELFF. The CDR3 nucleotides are TGTGCCAGCAGTTTATTGGGGGTTCAGGCGTTCGGGGAGCTGTTTTTT.

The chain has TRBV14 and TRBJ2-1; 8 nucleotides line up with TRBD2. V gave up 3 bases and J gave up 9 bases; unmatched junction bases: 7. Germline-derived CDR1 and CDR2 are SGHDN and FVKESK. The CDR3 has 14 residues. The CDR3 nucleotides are TGTGCCAGCAGCCACTCGGGAGGGGTGGGTGAGCAGTTCTTC. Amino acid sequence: CASSHSGGVGEQFF.

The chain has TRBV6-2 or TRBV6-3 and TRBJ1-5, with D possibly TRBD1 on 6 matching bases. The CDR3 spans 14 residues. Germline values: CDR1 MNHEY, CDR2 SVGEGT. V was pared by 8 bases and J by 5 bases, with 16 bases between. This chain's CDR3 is CASGQISGYQPQHF. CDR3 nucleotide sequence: TGTGCCAGCGGACAGATAAGTGGATATCAGCCCCAGCATTTT.

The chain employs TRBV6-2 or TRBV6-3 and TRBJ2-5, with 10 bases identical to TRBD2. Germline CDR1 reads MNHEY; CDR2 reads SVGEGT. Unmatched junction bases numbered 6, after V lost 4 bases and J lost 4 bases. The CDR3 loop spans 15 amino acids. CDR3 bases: TGTGCCAGCAGTTCCCTAGCGGGAGTCCCAGAGACCCAGTACTTC. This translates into CASSSLAGVPETQYF.

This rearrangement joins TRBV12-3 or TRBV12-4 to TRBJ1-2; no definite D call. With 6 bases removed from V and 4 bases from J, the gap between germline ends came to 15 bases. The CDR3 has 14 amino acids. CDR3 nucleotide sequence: TGTGCCAGCAGCACCGCGGGGTTCGGCTATGGCTACACCTTC. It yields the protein CASSTAGFGYGYTF.

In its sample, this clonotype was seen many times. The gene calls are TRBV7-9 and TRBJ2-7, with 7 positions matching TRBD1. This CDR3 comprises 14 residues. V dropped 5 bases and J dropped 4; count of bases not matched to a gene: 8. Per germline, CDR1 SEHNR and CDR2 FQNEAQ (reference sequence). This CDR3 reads CASSAATTGYEQYF. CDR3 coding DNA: TGTGCCAGCAGCGCTGCAACGACAGGGTACGAGCAGTACTTC.

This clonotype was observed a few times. The CDR3 region is CASSHGREQFF. In DNA, the CDR3 is TGTGCCAGCAGTCACGGACGAGAGCAGTTCTTC. This rearrangement joins TRBV6-2 or TRBV6-3 to TRBJ2-1; D not resolved. This CDR3 is 11 amino acids long. Germline V CDR1 and CDR2: MNHEY, SVGEGT. V shed 5 bases and J shed 10 bases, with 9 bases lying between them.

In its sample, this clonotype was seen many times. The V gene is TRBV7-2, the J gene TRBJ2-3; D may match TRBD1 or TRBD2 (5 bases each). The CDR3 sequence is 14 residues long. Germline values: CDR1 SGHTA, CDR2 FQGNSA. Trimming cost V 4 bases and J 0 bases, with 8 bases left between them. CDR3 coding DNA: TGTGCCAGCAGCTACTGGGGGAGCACAGATACGCAGTATTTT. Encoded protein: CASSYWGSTDTQYF.

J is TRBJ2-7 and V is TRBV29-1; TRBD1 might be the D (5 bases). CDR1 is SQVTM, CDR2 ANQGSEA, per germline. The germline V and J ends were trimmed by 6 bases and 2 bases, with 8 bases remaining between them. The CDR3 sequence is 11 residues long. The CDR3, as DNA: TGCAGCGTCAAAGGGGCCTACGAGCAGTACTTC. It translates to CSVKGAYEQYF.

Here the CDR3 DNA reads TGCGCCAGCAGCCAAGTCGACAGGGGTGAAAAACTGTTTTTT. Translated: CASSQVDRGEKLFF. The chain carries TRBV4-3 and TRBJ1-4; the match to TRBD1 covers 8 bases. Germline CDR1 and CDR2: LGHNA and YSLEER. The trim removed 1 base at V and 7 bases at J, leaving 2 bases unmatched. CDR3 size: 14 residues.

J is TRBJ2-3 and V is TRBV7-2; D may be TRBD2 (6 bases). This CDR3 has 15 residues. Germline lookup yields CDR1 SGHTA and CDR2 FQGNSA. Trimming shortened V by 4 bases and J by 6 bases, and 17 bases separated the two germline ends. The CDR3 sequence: CASSSLAHSEDTQYF. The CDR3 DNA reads TGTGCCAGCAGCTCACTAGCCCACTCCGAGGATACGCAGTATTTT.

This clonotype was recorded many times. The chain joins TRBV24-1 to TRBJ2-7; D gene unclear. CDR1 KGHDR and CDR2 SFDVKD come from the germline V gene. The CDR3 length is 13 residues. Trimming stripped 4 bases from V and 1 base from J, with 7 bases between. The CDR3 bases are TGTGCCACCAGTGACTCCAATTCCTACGAGCAGTACTTC. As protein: CATSDSNSYEQYF.

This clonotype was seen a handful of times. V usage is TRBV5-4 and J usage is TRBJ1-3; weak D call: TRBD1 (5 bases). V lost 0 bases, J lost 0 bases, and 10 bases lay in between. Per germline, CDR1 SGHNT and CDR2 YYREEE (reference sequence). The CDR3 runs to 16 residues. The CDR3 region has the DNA TGTGCCAGCAGCTTGGAAGGGACGGGCTCTGGAAACACCATATATTTT. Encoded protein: CASSLEGTGSGNTIYF. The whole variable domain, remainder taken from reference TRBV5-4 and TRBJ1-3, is ETGVTQSPTHLIKTRGQQVTLRCSSQSGHNTVSWYQQALGQGPQFIFQYYREEENGRGNFPPRFSGLQFPNYSSELNVNALELDDSALYLCASSLEGTGSGNTIYFGEGSWLTVV.

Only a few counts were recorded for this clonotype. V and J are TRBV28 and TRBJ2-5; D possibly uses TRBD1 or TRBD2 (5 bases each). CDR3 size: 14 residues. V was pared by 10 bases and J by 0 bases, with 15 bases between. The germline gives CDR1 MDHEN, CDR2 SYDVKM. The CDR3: CATLKPGHQETQYF. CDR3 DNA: TGTGCCACCTTAAAACCGGGACACCAAGAGACCCAGTACTTC. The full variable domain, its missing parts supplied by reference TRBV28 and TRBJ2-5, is DVKVTQSSRYLVKRTGEKVFLECVQDMDHENMFWYRQDPGLGLRLIYFSYDVKMKEKGDIPEGYSVSREKKERFSLILESASTNQTSMYLCATLKPGHQETQYFGPGTRLLVL.

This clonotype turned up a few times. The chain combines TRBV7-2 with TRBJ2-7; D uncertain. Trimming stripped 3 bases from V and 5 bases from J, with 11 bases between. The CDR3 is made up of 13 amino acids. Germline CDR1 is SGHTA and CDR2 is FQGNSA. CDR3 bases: TGTGCCAGCAGCTTCCTAGACGTCCACGAGCAGTACTTC. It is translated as CASSFLDVHEQYF. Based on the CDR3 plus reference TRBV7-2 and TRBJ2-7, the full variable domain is GAGVSQSPSNKVTEKGKDVELRCDPISGHTALYWYRQSLGQGLEFLIYFQGNSAPDKSGLPSDRFSAERTGGSVSTLTIQRTQQEDSAVYLCASSFLDVHEQYFGPGTRLTVT.

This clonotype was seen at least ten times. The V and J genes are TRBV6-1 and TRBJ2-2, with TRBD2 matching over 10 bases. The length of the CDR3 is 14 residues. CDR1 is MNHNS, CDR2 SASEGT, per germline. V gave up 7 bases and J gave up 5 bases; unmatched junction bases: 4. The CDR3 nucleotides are TGTGCCAGCATCCAGACTAGCGGGACCGGGGAGCTGTTTTTT. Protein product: CASIQTSGTGELFF.

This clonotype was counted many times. CDR3 bases: TGTGCCAGCAGTTTATGGGGCCACAATGAGCAGTTCTTC. It yields the protein CASSLWGHNEQFF. The gene calls are TRBV28 and TRBJ2-1; D is uncertain. Germline V lookup: CDR1 MDHEN, CDR2 SYDVKM. V was pared by 0 bases and J by 5 bases, with 5 bases between. The CDR3 covers 13 residues.